Sequencing of this T cell receptor (beta chain) was carried out in a study of response to subunit inactivated influenza vaccine. Study observations and caveats: The authors put forward the suggestion that each seasonal influenza vaccination may bring in only a limited number of new T cells.

On this clonotype itself: The antigen is not known.

V lost 8 bases and J lost 17; bases outside the gene matches: 14. The CDR3 has 13 residues. TCRdb re-called the RT-PCR reads with MiXCR, one entry per CDR3 protein. In the table there are hundreds of thousands of distinct CDR3 sequences, more than 15% of which are singletons. The receptor was derived from a man between 50 and 69 years old who received an inactivated influenza vaccine. This sequence joins TRBV12-3 or TRBV12-4 and TRBJ1-6; 8 bases line up with TRBD1. This sample comprised CD4+ T cells sorted from PBMCs, obtained about 23 months after vaccination. The CDR3 coding sequence is TGTGCCAGCGCCCGGAATTCTCAGGACAGGGTCCACTTT. Translated, it gives CASARNSQDRVHF.